The 18 T cell receptor beta chains in this list originate from one sample, sequenced in a study of T cells in Graves' hyperthyroidism and ophthalmopathy. Template material for amplifying TCR beta CDR3 regions consisted of RNA transcripts. TCR CDR3 regions were first amplified by RT-PCR with HTBI primers. TCRdb passed the multiplex PCR reads through MiXCR, listing each CDR3 protein once. The sample gives over 300,000 distinct CDR3 sequences, around 14% of which show up once; approximately 10% is in the top ten. Sequencing was carried out using blood. These receptors were taken from a woman aged 55-70 years with Graves' hyperthyroidism.

In its sample, this clonotype was seen many times. The rearrangement uses TRBV6-1 and TRBJ2-3; no clear D gene. Deletions cut 10 bases from V and 3 bases from J, with 17 bases between. Germline CDR1 reads MNHNS; CDR2 reads SASEGT. The CDR3 spans 14 residues. The CDR3 nucleotides are TGTGCCACCAAGGCGCCGTTGGGAACAGATACGCAGTATTTT. Encoded protein: CATKAPLGTDTQYF.

The chain uses TRBV20-1 and TRBJ2-1, with 7 positions matching TRBD2. The CDR3 runs to 12 residues. Germline trimming cut 3 bases from V and 10 bases from J; bases unmatched to any gene: 6. CDR1 and CDR2 (germline): DFQATT, SNEGSKA (reference sequence). CDR3 region: CSASPTGGEQFF. DNA for the CDR3: TGCAGTGCTAGCCCCACCGGGGGGGAGCAGTTCTTC.

In its sample, this clonotype was seen many times. V is TRBV13 and J is TRBJ2-5; D ambiguous. The CDR3 spans 15 residues. Germline V gene data show CDR1 as PRHDT and CDR2 as FYEKMQ (reference sequence). V lost 0 bases to trimming and J lost 5 bases, with 13 bases between them. DNA for the CDR3: TGTGCCAGCAGCTTAGGGGCTGGAGCTTCGGAGACCCAGTACTTC. Amino acids: CASSLGAGASETQYF.

The chain is built from TRBV9 and TRBJ1-4, with 8 bases matching TRBD1. The CDR3 extends over 15 amino acids. Per germline, CDR1 SGDLS and CDR2 YYNGEE. J lost 3 bases, V lost 3 bases, and 4 bases had no gene match. The CDR3 coding sequence is TGTGCCAGCAGCGAAGAACAGGGGGCTAATGAAAAACTGTTTTTT. It yields the protein CASSEEQGANEKLFF. Full variable domain (outside the CDR3, taken from reference TRBV9 and TRBJ1-4): DSGVTQTPKHLITATGQRVTLRCSPRSGDLSVYWYQQSLDQGLQFLIQYYNGEERAKGNILERFSAQQFPDLHSELNLSSLELGDSALYFCASSEEQGANEKLFFGSGTQLSVL.

This clonotype was counted many times. This chain uses TRBV5-1 with TRBJ2-5; D perhaps matches TRBD1 (6 bases). The CDR3 is made up of 15 amino acids. V lost 0 bases and J lost 4, with 13 bases in between. Germline-derived CDR1 and CDR2 are SGHRS and YFSETQ. CDR3 region: CASSLGDTQGETQYF. CDR3 nucleotide sequence: TGCGCCAGCAGCTTGGGGGACACCCAAGGAGAGACCCAGTACTTC.

This clonotype was picked up many times. J is TRBJ1-1 and V is TRBV12-5; D uncertain. Between the trimmed V and J ends, which lost 0 bases and 1 base, there was a span of 12 bases. The CDR3 is 16 amino acids. Germline V gene lookup returns CDR1 LGHNT and CDR2 FRNRAP. The DNA for the CDR3 is TGTGCTAGTGGTTTGGTAGTCGGGCAGCCGAACACTGAAGCTTTCTTT. Translated, it gives CASGLVVGQPNTEAFF.

The chain employs TRBV20-1 and TRBJ1-2, with 10 bases that match TRBD1. The CDR3 spans 15 residues. V trimming: 3 bases; J trimming: 5 bases; junction bases outside the gene matches: 9. Germline V gene lookup returns CDR1 DFQATT and CDR2 SNEGSKA (reference sequence). The CDR3 protein is CSASPLDRGRYGYTF. As DNA, the CDR3 is TGCAGTGCTAGCCCTTTGGACAGGGGGAGGTATGGCTACACCTTC.

This clonotype has just a few counts. The chain links TRBV6-1 to TRBJ1-1, with D unclear. Germline V gene data show CDR1 as MNHNS and CDR2 as SASEGT. The CDR3 contains 15 residues. Trimming left V 5 bases short and J 1 base short, with 14 bases between. The DNA of the CDR3 is TGTGCCAGCAGTCTAGACTCCCTTGGGAACACTGAAGCTTTCTTT. It codes for CASSLDSLGNTEAFF.

This clonotype was seen ten or more times. The rearrangement uses TRBV2 and TRBJ2-1; 7 bases match TRBD1. Germline CDR1 SNHLY, CDR2 FYNNEI. V trimming: 5 bases; J trimming: 6 bases; junction bases outside the gene matches: 7. CDR3 length: 14 amino acids. The CDR3 DNA sequence: TGTGCCAGCAGTAGCGACAGGGAAGTCAATGAGCAGTTCTTC. It yields the protein CASSSDREVNEQFF.

The chain uses TRBV20-1 and TRBJ1-2, with D tentatively TRBD1 (6 bases). Trimming took 2 bases from V and 1 from J, leaving 11 bases between them. The length of the CDR3 is 14 residues. Germline CDR1 DFQATT, CDR2 SNEGSKA (reference sequence). The chain's CDR3 is CSARQGPSNYGYTF. The CDR3 bases are TGCAGTGCTAGACAGGGGCCGAGTAACTATGGCTACACCTTC.

This chain links TRBV10-3 with TRBJ2-7, with 14 positions matching TRBD2. V shed 10 bases, J shed 4 bases, and the junction held 9 bases outside the gene matches. This CDR3 is built from 15 residues. Germline V gene sequence: CDR1 ENHRY, CDR2 SYGVKD. This CDR3 is CATVGGTSGSYEQYF. DNA for the CDR3: TGTGCCACAGTAGGGGGGACTAGCGGGAGTTACGAGCAGTACTTC.

This clonotype was counted at least ten times. J is TRBJ2-3 and V is TRBV30, with TRBD2 matching 10 bases. The germline CDR1 and CDR2 sequences are GTSNPN and SVGIG (reference sequence). The V gene end was trimmed by 0 bases and the J gene end by 4 bases; junction bases not matched to a gene: 4. The CDR3 spans 15 residues. The CDR3 region has the DNA TGTGCCTGGAGTGTGGGCCTAGCGGGAGCAGATACGCAGTATTTT. It is translated as CAWSVGLAGADTQYF.

This clonotype occurred many times. V usage is TRBV11-2 and J usage is TRBJ2-7, with TRBD2 matching over 8 bases. The trim removed 4 bases at V and 2 bases at J, leaving 7 bases unmatched. This CDR3 is built from 15 residues. Germline CDR1 SGHAT, CDR2 FQNNGV. The chain's CDR3 is CASSSLAGGAYEQYF. In DNA, the CDR3 is TGTGCCAGCAGCTCCCTAGCGGGTGGAGCCTACGAGCAGTACTTC.

This rearrangement joins TRBV24-1 to TRBJ1-2; D gene ambiguous. The germline V and J ends were trimmed by 0 bases and 13 bases, with 11 bases remaining between them. CDR1 and CDR2 (germline): KGHDR, SFDVKD. The CDR3 is 12 residues long. The CDR3 loop is CATSDLLTSFTF. CDR3 in DNA: TGTGCCACCAGTGATTTGCTGACCTCGTTCACCTTC.

CDR3: CASSGSRLNTEAFF. Here the CDR3 DNA reads TGTGCCAGCAGTGGGTCCCGACTGAACACTGAAGCTTTCTTT. V usage is TRBV2 and J usage is TRBJ1-1; D gene unclear. The CDR3 consists of 14 residues. Trimming cost V 4 bases and J 0 bases, with 9 bases left between them. Per the germline V gene, CDR1 is SNHLY and CDR2 is FYNNEI.

This clonotype was picked up many times. The CDR3: CASEGQTNTGELFF. In DNA, the CDR3 is TGTGCCAGCGAGGGACAGACGAACACCGGGGAGCTGTTTTTT. The chain uses TRBV12-3 or TRBV12-4 and TRBJ2-2; TRBD1 matches 7 bases. Germline trimming cut 8 bases from V and 0 bases from J; bases unmatched to any gene: 3. CDR3 length: 14 amino acids.

This clonotype has a count of ten or more. The chain carries TRBV11-2 and TRBJ2-1, with unresolved D. Germline-derived CDR1 and CDR2 are SGHAT and FQNNGV. Trimming cost V 1 base and J 9 bases, with 13 bases left between them. The CDR3 loop spans 14 amino acids. For the CDR3, the DNA is TGTGCCAGCAGCTTAGGCCCGTCCGCTGCTGAGCAGTTCTTC. Translation: CASSLGPSAAEQFF.

In this sample, this clonotype turned up a few times. V gene TRBV30 combines with J gene TRBJ2-1; D possibly corresponds to TRBD2 (7 bases). Germline CDR1 GTSNPN, CDR2 SVGIG (reference sequence). The CDR3 consists of 15 residues. The V gene lost 4 bases and the J gene lost 4 bases, with 17 bases spanning the gap. The CDR3 bases are TGTGCCTGGAAGGGGGACTATCCCTATTACAATGAGCAGTTCTTC. Amino acid sequence: CAWKGDYPYYNEQFF.